The next 31 T cell receptor beta chains were all read from a single sample in a study of early stage breast cancer tumors. Only in-frame clones appear in the TCRdb table, and some are missing; sequencing was by immunoSEQ multiplex PCR. In the table there are tens of thousands of clones, over 60% of which are singletons. Sequenced: blood. Every receptor here comes from a young adult with breast cancer.

The V call is TRBV5-1, the J call TRBJ2-1; D ambiguous. The V and J ends lost 3 bases and 2 bases respectively, with 12 bases between them. Germline-derived CDR1 and CDR2 are SGHRS and YFSETQ. CDR3 length: 15 amino acids. The CDR3: CASSWVDSPYNEQFF. The CDR3, as DNA: TGCGCCAGCAGCTGGGTTGATAGTCCCTACAATGAGCAGTTCTTC.

The rearrangement uses TRBV7-2 and TRBJ1-2, with D hard to call. The CDR3 has 14 amino acids. Germline V lookup: CDR1 SGHTA, CDR2 FQGNSA. Trimming removed 5 bases from V and 6 bases from J, with 16 bases in between. CDR3 region: CASSPAYWQNGYTF. The CDR3 bases are TGTGCCAGCAGCCCTGCTTATTGGCAAAATGGCTACACCTTC.

The chain employs TRBV6-1 and TRBJ1-2; D might be TRBD1 (5 bases). Germline V gene lookup returns CDR1 MNHNS and CDR2 SASEGT. The CDR3 length is 13 residues. The V and J ends lost 5 bases and 2 bases respectively, with 9 bases between them. The DNA for the CDR3 is TGTGCCAGCAGTCAGACAGCAAACTATGGCTACACCTTC. Residues: CASSQTANYGYTF.

This clone was observed a single time. The chain recombines TRBV5-1 with TRBJ2-4; 8 nucleotides line up with TRBD2. Germline CDR1 is SGHRS and CDR2 is YFSETQ. This CDR3 is 16 amino acids long. V was pared by 4 bases and J by 3 bases, with 9 bases of the junction left unmatched. For the CDR3, the DNA is TGCGCCAGCAGCCCGACGACTAGCGCCATCAAAAACATTCAGTACTTC. Translation gives CASSPTTSAIKNIQYF. The whole variable domain, remainder taken from reference TRBV5-1 and TRBJ2-4, is KAGVTQTPRYLIKTRGQQVTLSCSPISGHRSVSWYQQTPGQGLQFLFEYFSETQRNKGNFPGRFSGRQFSNSRSEMNVSTLELGDSALYLCASSPTTSAIKNIQYFGAGTRLSVL.

The chain recombines TRBV9 with TRBJ2-3; 13 bases map to TRBD2. The CDR3 contains 15 residues. V lost 4 bases and J lost 3; bases outside the gene matches: 2. Per germline, CDR1 SGDLS and CDR2 YYNGEE. CDR3 coding DNA: TGTGCCAGCAGCTTGACTAGCGGGAGGACAGATACGCAGTATTTT. This translates into CASSLTSGRTDTQYF.

The chain recombines TRBV5-6 with TRBJ1-1; D possibly corresponds to TRBD1 (6 bases). The CDR3 length is 15 residues. The germline V and J ends were trimmed by 4 bases and 10 bases, with 23 bases remaining between them. Germline V gives CDR1 SGHDT, CDR2 YYEEEE. The DNA of the CDR3 is TGTGCCAGCAGCATAGGCGGGGGCGAAAGAAGTGTAGCTTTCTTT. Translated: CASSIGGGERSVAFF. Full variable domain (missing parts from reference TRBV5-6 and TRBJ1-1): DAGVTQSPTHLIKTRGQQVTLRCSPKSGHDTVSWYQQALGQGPQFIFQYYEEEERQRGNFPDRFSGHQFPNYSSELNVNALLLGDSALYLCASSIGGGERSVAFFGQGTRLTVV.

This clone showed up just once. The rearrangement links TRBV9 to TRBJ2-5; TRBD1 matches at 7 bases. CDR1 is SGDLS, CDR2 YYNGEE, per germline. This CDR3 contains 14 residues. V was clipped by 0 bases and J by 1 base; unmatched bases: 0. The CDR3 region is CASSVGQGQETQYF. Written as DNA, the CDR3 is TGTGCCAGCAGCGTAGGACAGGGCCAAGAGACCCAGTACTTC.

The chain has TRBV13 and TRBJ2-3; 16 nucleotides line up with TRBD2. This CDR3 has 18 residues. The trim removed 5 bases at V and 6 bases at J, leaving 11 bases unmatched. Per the germline V gene, CDR1 is PRHDT and CDR2 is FYEKMQ (reference sequence). CDR3 bases: TGTGCCAGCAGCAGAGGGACTAGCGGGAGGGAACTCGGGGATACGCAGTATTTT. Amino acid sequence: CASSRGTSGRELGDTQYF.

This clone is a singleton in its sample. The chain has TRBV7-3 and TRBJ2-3; 8 bases line up with TRBD1. Germline CDR1 is SGHTA and CDR2 is FQGTGA. The CDR3 has 14 amino acids. V shed 5 bases and J 2 bases; nucleotides not matched to a gene: 3. CDR3 protein: CASSQGQDTDTQYF. CDR3 sequence (DNA): TGTGCCAGCAGCCAGGGACAGGACACAGATACGCAGTATTTT.

Only one count was recorded for this clone. The chain uses TRBV1 and TRBJ2-7; the listed D gene, TRBD2, was not tested against the DNA. TRBV1 is noted as a pseudogene. The CDR3 has 18 residues. The CDR3 protein is CTSSHPGLAGASSYEQYF. Written as DNA, the CDR3 is TGCACCAGCAGCCACCCAGGACTAGCGGGAGCGAGCTCCTACGAGCAGTACTTC.

This chain links TRBV2 with TRBJ2-1; tentative D call: TRBD2 (6 bases). Germline CDR1 and CDR2: SNHLY and FYNNEI. Trimming stripped 4 bases from V and 0 bases from J, with 10 bases between. The CDR3 is 15 amino acids. The CDR3 loop is CASSGGISSYNEQFF. The CDR3 nucleotides read TGTGCCAGCAGTGGCGGGATAAGCTCCTACAATGAGCAGTTCTTC.

The chain recombines TRBV7-2 with TRBJ2-7; D remains unclear. V gave up 5 bases and J gave up 3 bases, with 17 bases separating them. CDR3 length equals 15 residues. Germline V CDR1 and CDR2: SGHTA, FQGNSA. Here the CDR3 reads CASSQREVGRYEQYF. The CDR3, as DNA: TGTGCCAGCAGCCAAAGAGAGGTCGGGCGCTACGAGCAGTACTTC.

This clone occurred a few times. The chain links TRBV27 to TRBJ2-2; a possible D gene is TRBD2 (6 bases). Deletions cut 6 bases from V and 8 bases from J, with 13 bases between. The CDR3 covers 13 residues. The germline CDR1 and CDR2 sequences are MNHEY and SMNVEV (reference sequence). CDR3 amino acids: CASSPRTTGELFF. The CDR3 nucleotides read TGTGCCAGCAGCCCTAGGACTACTGGGGAGCTGTTTTTT.

With respect to this clone: In the same sample, other DNA sequences code for this CDR3. J is TRBJ2-5 and V is TRBV5-1; D is unresolved. V was shortened by 2 bases and J by 1 base, with 0 bases between the two germline ends. There are 11 residues in the CDR3. The germline V gene encodes CDR1 SGHRS and CDR2 YFSETQ. DNA for the CDR3: TGCGCCAGCAGCTTCCAAGAGACCCAGTACTTC. This gives the protein CASSFQETQYF.

The chain combines TRBV6-4 with TRBJ2-3; TRBD1 might be the D (5 bases). CDR1 and CDR2 (germline): MRHNA, SNTAGT. CDR3 size: 15 residues. The V and J ends lost 3 bases and 1 base respectively, with 11 bases between them. CDR3 coding DNA: TGTGCCAGCAGTGAGCAGGGCGCAGGCACAGATACGCAGTATTTT. It encodes CASSEQGAGTDTQYF.

The chain has TRBV9 and TRBJ2-7; 7 bases map to TRBD2. The CDR3 runs 17 residues. With 4 bases clipped from V and 1 base from J, the junction kept 14 bases outside the gene matches. Germline CDR1 and CDR2: SGDLS and YYNGEE. CDR3 loop: CASSPQKTSVKSYEQYF. In DNA form, the CDR3 reads TGTGCCAGCAGCCCCCAGAAAACTAGCGTTAAATCCTACGAGCAGTACTTC.

The rearrangement links TRBV7-3 to TRBJ2-2; 7 bases line up with TRBD2. V dropped 4 bases and J dropped 6; count of bases not matched to a gene: 14. CDR3 length: 17 amino acids. CDR1 and CDR2 from the germline V gene are SGHTA and FQGTGA. The CDR3 DNA reads as TGTGCCAGCAGCTCCCACTACCACAGCGGGACGCCCGGGGAGCTGTTTTTT. It specifies CASSSHYHSGTPGELFF.

V gene TRBV10-1 combines with J gene TRBJ1-2; D unclear. Germline-derived CDR1 and CDR2 are WNHNN and SYGVQD (reference sequence). There are 13 residues in the CDR3. Between the trimmed V and J ends, which lost 5 bases and 2 bases, there was a span of 9 bases. The CDR3 reads CASSTGKNYGYTF. CDR3 bases: TGCGCCAGCAGTACCGGGAAGAACTATGGCTACACCTTC.

The chain joins TRBV6-5 to TRBJ2-7; D uncertain. The CDR3 is made up of 11 amino acids. CDR1 MNHEY and CDR2 SVGAGI come from the germline V gene. Deletions cut 9 bases from V and 4 bases from J, with 10 bases between. DNA of the CDR3: TGTGCCAGTAGGAGAGATTACGAGCAGTACTTC. This codes for CASRRDYEQYF.

This chain connects TRBV27 to TRBJ2-7; D gene unclear. The ends were cut back, 0 bases at V and 3 bases at J, with 12 bases in the middle. The CDR3 runs 15 residues. Germline V gene lookup returns CDR1 MNHEY and CDR2 SMNVEV (reference sequence). The CDR3 coding sequence is TGTGCCAGCAGTTTATCGCGGAGTCCTATCTACGAGCAGTACTTC. It is translated as CASSLSRSPIYEQYF.

The chain joins TRBV9 to TRBJ2-7; 8 bases map to TRBD2. Trimming at V came to 0 bases and at J to 4 bases, leaving 9 bases not matched to a gene. CDR3 length: 16 residues. In germline, CDR1 is SGDLS, CDR2 YYNGEE. The CDR3: CASSVGVSGGLYEQYF. The DNA of the CDR3 is TGTGCCAGCAGCGTAGGGGTCAGCGGGGGACTATACGAGCAGTACTTC.

The chain joins TRBV27 to TRBJ1-5; no definite D call. CDR1 is MNHEY, CDR2 SMNVEV, per germline (reference sequence). The CDR3 has 14 amino acids. Trimming cost V 3 bases and J 2 bases, with 8 bases left between them. The CDR3 coding sequence is TGTGCCAGCAGTTTGGGCTCGGGCAATCAGCCCCAGCATTTT. As protein: CASSLGSGNQPQHF.

This clone has only a few counts. The J gene is TRBJ2-1, the V gene TRBV27; possible D gene TRBD2, 6 bases. V lost 6 bases to trimming and J lost 0 bases, with 12 bases between them. The V gene's germline CDR1 is MNHEY and CDR2 SMNVEV (reference sequence). The CDR3 is 15 residues long. The CDR3 loop is CASRISGGSYNEQFF. The CDR3, as DNA: TGTGCCAGCAGGATTAGCGGCGGCTCCTACAATGAGCAGTTCTTC.

The chain uses TRBV19 and TRBJ2-1; a weak D match, TRBD2 (5 bases). The V gene lost 7 bases and the J gene lost 7 bases, with 14 bases spanning the gap. The CDR3 has 13 residues. CDR1 LNHDA and CDR2 SQIVND come from the germline V gene (reference sequence). The CDR3 loop is CASKDSDGNEQFF. The CDR3 DNA reads TGTGCCAGTAAGGACTCCGATGGGAATGAGCAGTTCTTC.

The chain recombines TRBV30 with TRBJ2-7, with D perhaps TRBD2 (5 bases). Trimming shortened V by 6 bases and J by 3 bases, and 15 bases separated the two germline ends. The CDR3 totals 13 residues. Germline-derived CDR1 and CDR2 are GTSNPN and SVGIG (reference sequence). The CDR3, as DNA: TGTGCCTGCGTCTGGCGGGCCAGCTACGAGCAGTACTTC. This codes for CACVWRASYEQYF. Variable domain in full (rest from reference TRBV30 and TRBJ2-7): SQTIHQWPATLVQPVGSPLSLECTVEGTSNPNLYWYRQAAGRGLQLLFYSVGIGQISSEVPQNLSASRPQDRQFILSSKKLLLSDSGFYLCACVWRASYEQYFGPGTRLTVT.

The chain employs TRBV30 and TRBJ2-1; TRBD2 matches at 9 bases. The CDR3 is made up of 14 amino acids. V shed 2 bases and J 5 bases; nucleotides not matched to a gene: 4. Looked up from germline, CDR1 is GTSNPN and CDR2 is SVGIG (reference sequence). CDR3 coding DNA: TGTGCCTGGAGTTTGGGACTAGCTAACAATGAGCAGTTCTTC. Residues: CAWSLGLANNEQFF.

This clone was recorded a few times. This sequence joins TRBV9 and TRBJ1-1; D may be TRBD1 (6 bases). Trimming removed 3 bases at V and 1 base at J, with 10 bases between. The CDR3 has 14 residues. The germline CDR1 and CDR2 sequences are SGDLS and YYNGEE. CDR3 in DNA: TGTGCCAGCAGCGCGGGACACCAGAACACTGAAGCTTTCTTT. It specifies CASSAGHQNTEAFF.

Concerning this clone itself: One end of the junction does not line up with germline, which may come from a read error. V and J are TRBV4-1 and TRBJ2-7; D call uncertain. CDR1 MGHRA and CDR2 YSYEKL come from the germline V gene. The CDR3 length is 13 residues. CDR3 DNA sequence: TGCGCCAGCAGTCAAGAGAGCAACTACGAGCAGTACTTC. Protein: CASSQESNYEQYF.

This clone was observed a handful of times. The rearrangement links TRBV7-8 to TRBJ2-7; TRBD2 agrees at 7 bases. This CDR3 has 16 amino acids. Germline V gives CDR1 SGHVS, CDR2 FQNEAQ. J lost 5 bases, V lost 2 bases, and 12 bases had no gene match. CDR3 sequence (DNA): TGTGCCAGCAGCTTACAGTTCTTGGCGGGAGCAAACGAGCAGTACTTC. Protein product: CASSLQFLAGANEQYF.

This chain uses TRBV19 with TRBJ1-4, with D hard to call. The CDR3 extends over 16 amino acids. Trimming removed 4 bases at V and 0 bases at J, with 12 bases between. Germline-derived CDR1 and CDR2 are LNHDA and SQIVND (reference sequence). CDR3 in amino acids: CASSKTQLATNEKLFF. The CDR3 coding sequence is TGTGCCAGTAGTAAAACTCAGCTGGCAACTAATGAAAAACTGTTTTTT. Full variable domain (outside the CDR3, taken from reference TRBV19 and TRBJ1-4): DGGITQSPKYLFRKEGQNVTLSCEQNLNHDAMYWYRQDPGQGLRLIYYSQIVNDFQKGDIAEGYSVSREKKESFPLTVTSAQKNPTAFYLCASSKTQLATNEKLFFGSGTQLSVL.

This chain links TRBV6-1 with TRBJ1-2; D is perhaps TRBD1 (6 bases). Germline CDR1 reads MNHNS; CDR2 reads SASEGT. Trimming removed 3 bases at V and 8 bases at J, with 13 bases between. This CDR3 spans 13 amino acids. This chain's CDR3 is CASSEYRVDGYTF. CDR3 in DNA: TGTGCCAGCAGTGAGTACAGGGTTGACGGCTACACCTTC.